The clone carrying this TCR beta chain was recorded many times. Its specificity is not known. This sample stems from a study of early T cells in non-severe SARS-CoV-2 infection. TCRdb re-called the 5' RACE reads through MiXCR, storing one row per CDR3 protein. The data hold more than 65,000 distinct CDR3 sequences, with about 13% observed a single time. Study findings and constraints: Comparison of clonotypes with VDJdb favored anti-spike CD8 responses while missing private and CD4 specificities.

The germline V gene encodes CDR1 MGHRA and CDR2 YSYEKL. V was trimmed by 1 base and J by 0 bases, leaving 11 bases between them. The CDR3 is 16 residues long. This clonotype was sampled from an adult who was a healthcare worker with PCR-confirmed SARS-CoV-2 infection or an uninfected control (not recorded which). The chain combines TRBV4-1 with TRBJ2-3; TRBD2 might be the D (6 bases). The sequenced sample consisted of whole blood. This chain's CDR3 is CASSQGLASSTDTQYF. The CDR3 coding sequence is TGCGCCAGCAGCCAAGGTCTAGCGAGCAGCACAGATACGCAGTATTTT.